This TCR beta chain is drawn from a study of blood T cell repertoires in COVID-19. Study-wide context: Italy, Spain and the United States were the sources of the convalescent and acute COVID-19 samples. The analysed material was cDNA or gDNA that came from T cells, B-cell-depleted T cells, or PBMCs.

The authors' processing: Counts of nucleated cells, estimated from reference gene primer amplification, were obtained. Profiled with immunoSEQ multiplex PCR; TCRdb holds only in-frame clones, not every one. V, J and clone size are taken as reported in that table, and D and trimming were inferred from the DNA itself. The top ten clones hold approximately 25% of a sample with under 100,000 clones, 81% of them seen once. Trimming cost V 3 bases and J 2 bases; bases outside gene matches: 5. The V gene's germline CDR1 is SGHRS and CDR2 YFSETQ. The CDR3 contains 16 residues. The J gene is TRBJ1-3, the V gene TRBV5-1; 10 nucleotides line up with TRBD1. Sequencing input: peripheral blood. The clonotype originates from an elderly man with active or convalescent COVID-19. CDR3 nucleotides: TGCGCCAGCAGCTCCACCGGGACAGGGGCTGGAAACACCATATATTTT. Residues: CASSSTGTGAGNTIYF.